The clone carrying this T cell receptor (beta chain) was recorded a few times. The antigen is unknown. V gave up 6 bases and J gave up 1 base; unmatched junction bases: 4. This CDR3 region has 14 residues. From germline, CDR1 is ENHRY and CDR2 SYGVKD. This sample is part of a study of T-cell memory formation after mild COVID-19. General study findings and limits: Some SARS-CoV-2-responding clones were already detected in memory before infection. Researchers report contracting CD4+ clones mostly in CM and EM, with CD8+ clones in EMRA.

One entry per CDR3 protein results from TCRdb running MiXCR on the 5' RACE reads. This sample has 75,000 to 95,000 distinct CDR3 sequences, with around 16% found just once. The TCR originated in a man aged 18 to 30 who had mild COVID-19 (a few samples of this study predate the infection). Cell type and time point are not known. The chain combines TRBV10-3 with TRBJ1-1, with 8 bases fitting TRBD1. Source material: PBMCs or a T cell subset sorted from them (not recorded which). This chain's CDR3 is CAIRNRGKNTEAFF. CDR3 nucleotides: TGTGCCATCAGAAACAGGGGGAAGAACACTGAAGCTTTCTTT.